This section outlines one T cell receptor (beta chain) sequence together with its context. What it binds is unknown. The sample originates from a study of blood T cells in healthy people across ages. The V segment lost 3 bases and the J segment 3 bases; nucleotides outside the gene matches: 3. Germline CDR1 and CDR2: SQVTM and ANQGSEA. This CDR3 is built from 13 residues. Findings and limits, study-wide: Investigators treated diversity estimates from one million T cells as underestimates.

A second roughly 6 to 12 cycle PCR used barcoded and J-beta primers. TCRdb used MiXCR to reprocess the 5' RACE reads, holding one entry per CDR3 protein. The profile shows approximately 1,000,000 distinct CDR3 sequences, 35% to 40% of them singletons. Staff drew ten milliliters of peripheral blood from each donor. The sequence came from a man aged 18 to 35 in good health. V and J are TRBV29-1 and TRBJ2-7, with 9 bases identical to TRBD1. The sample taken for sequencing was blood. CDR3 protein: CSVDGTGYYEQYF. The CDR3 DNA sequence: TGCAGCGTTGACGGGACAGGGTACTACGAGCAGTACTTC.